This TCR beta chain was sequenced for a study of T cells after yellow fever vaccination. Findings and limits, study-wide: At approximately 95% for CD4 and about 87% for CD8, most primary-vaccination clones showed up again after the booster. Contaminating bulk clonotypes could be abundant in FACS-sorted repertoires. Weaker overall, the secondary response nonetheless peaked faster (day 5 versus 15).

UMIs were added to TCR cDNA along with a universal primer site when it was made by 5'RACE template switching. Via MiXCR, TCRdb re-called the 5' RACE reads, giving one row per CDR3 protein. The sample has around 300,000 distinct CDR3 sequences; roughly 4.3% are singletons. This clonotype was detected ten times or more. Its target is not known. With V trimmed by 0 bases and J by 9 bases, 10 bases remained unmatched. CDR3 length equals 16 residues. Per the germline V gene, CDR1 is SGDLS and CDR2 is YYNGEE. The chain is built from TRBV9 and TRBJ2-1; the match to TRBD2 covers 9 bases. Sample: PBMCs, taken 5 days after the yellow fever booster vaccination. The sequence derives from a man in his late teens or twenties who received the YFV17D yellow fever vaccine. In nucleotides, the CDR3 is TGTGCCAGCAGCGTAGACCTGGGGCGGGGGGGCAGTGAGCAGTTCTTC. Its translation is CASSVDLGRGGSEQFF.